This T cell receptor beta chain was recovered during a study of cytomegalovirus exposure and HLA in healthy donors. PCR amplification relied on 60 Vbeta primers (plus 13 Jbeta primers). This table comes from immunoSEQ multiplex PCR, and its TCRdb copy is limited to in-frame clones, with some not included. Of a few hundred thousand clones in the sample, about nine tenths are singletons; the top ten hold 1.7%. V was trimmed by 6 bases and J by 3 bases, leaving 11 bases between them. CDR1 SGHAT and CDR2 FQDESV come from the germline V gene (reference sequence). There are 13 residues in the CDR3. This chain joins TRBV11-1 and TRBJ1-1; D is possibly TRBD1 (6 bases). Material: PBMCs. This TCR was recovered from a girl aged 2 to 9 in good health and CMV-seronegative. CDR3: CASSYAGDTEAFF. The CDR3 DNA is TGTGCCAGCAGTTATGCAGGGGACACTGAAGCTTTCTTT.